The 20 T cell receptor beta chains reported below all come from one sample, sequenced in a study of cytomegalovirus exposure and HLA in healthy donors. Both 60 Vbeta primers and 13 Jbeta primers went into the PCR. Method: immunoSEQ multiplex PCR; TCRdb's copy keeps in-frame clones and lacks some. The data contain 80,000 to 100,000 clones, about four fifths of them seen just once; the ten biggest clones take up more than 4.5%. Specimen: PBMCs. These receptors were collected from a man aged 35 to 55 in good health and CMV-seropositive.

This chain uses TRBV29-1 with TRBJ2-1; D remains ambiguous. The CDR3 consists of 15 residues. V shed 7 bases and J shed 0 bases, with 16 bases lying between them. CDR1 and CDR2 from the germline V gene are SQVTM and ANQGSEA. CDR3: CSAEGGFSSYNEQFF. CDR3 sequence (DNA): TGCAGCGCCGAAGGCGGCTTCAGCTCCTACAATGAGCAGTTCTTC.

V gene TRBV30 combines with J gene TRBJ1-2, with 10 bases identical to TRBD1. Trimming removed 3 bases from V and 6 bases from J; junction bases left unmatched: 4. The CDR3 is 13 residues long. Per germline, CDR1 GTSNPN and CDR2 SVGIG (reference sequence). This chain's CDR3 is CAWRFGTGDGYTF. The CDR3 bases are TGTGCCTGGAGATTCGGGACAGGGGATGGCTACACCTTC.

The gene calls are TRBV9 and TRBJ1-1; D may be TRBD1 (5 bases). CDR3 size: 14 residues. Germline CDR1 and CDR2: SGDLS and YYNGEE. Trimming cost V 3 bases and J 5 bases, with 14 bases left between them. The CDR3 spells CASSAGPGGTEAFF. CDR3 DNA sequence: TGTGCCAGCAGCGCGGGACCGGGAGGAACTGAAGCTTTCTTT.

The J gene is TRBJ2-5, the V gene TRBV11-2, with D perhaps TRBD2 (7 bases). Per germline, CDR1 SGHAT and CDR2 FQNNGV. The CDR3 has 13 residues. Trimming pared 5 bases from V and 5 bases from J, leaving 12 bases between. The CDR3 here is CASSPRGGETQYF. The CDR3 nucleotides are TGTGCCAGCAGCCCGAGGGGGGGTGAGACCCAGTACTTC.

The CDR3 nucleotides are TGTGCCACCACGGCGGTGTTTCCCTACGAGCAGTACTTC. This encodes CATTAVFPYEQYF. The chain recombines TRBV28 with TRBJ2-7; the D is unclear. The CDR3 extends over 13 amino acids. In germline, CDR1 is MDHEN, CDR2 SYDVKM. Deletions cut 10 bases from V and 2 bases from J, with 15 bases between.

The chain combines TRBV10-3 with TRBJ2-1; no firm D call. Trimming shortened V by 3 bases and J by 2 bases, and 11 bases separated the two germline ends. The CDR3 contains 15 residues. Germline V gives CDR1 ENHRY, CDR2 SYGVKD. CDR3 residues: CAISERAGTYNEQFF. CDR3 DNA: TGTGCCATCAGTGAAAGAGCAGGAACCTACAATGAGCAGTTCTTC.

This clone was observed once. This chain connects TRBV5-6 to TRBJ2-7, with D maybe TRBD2 (6 bases). CDR1 is SGHDT, CDR2 YYEEEE, per germline. The V gene lost 4 bases and the J gene lost 6 bases, with 14 bases spanning the gap. The CDR3 length is 13 residues. In DNA form, the CDR3 reads TGTGCCAGCAGCCCCCCTACAGCGGGCGAGCAGTACTTC. As protein: CASSPPTAGEQYF.

The chain recombines TRBV30 with TRBJ2-1, with TRBD2 matching over 12 bases. The V gene's germline CDR1 is GTSNPN and CDR2 SVGIG (reference sequence). The CDR3 covers 15 residues. V gave up 2 bases and J gave up 12 bases; unmatched junction bases: 11. In DNA, the CDR3 is TGTGCCTGGAGTCCCAGTCCTAGCGGGGGGGCCGGGCAGTTCTTC. The encoded protein is CAWSPSPSGGAGQFF.

On this clone: The junction shows a germline mismatch at one end, possibly a read error. The chain employs TRBV7-7 and TRBJ2-5; tentative D call: TRBD2 (7 bases). CDR3 length: 14 amino acids. Per germline, CDR1 SSHAT and CDR2 FNYEAQ (reference sequence). CDR3 DNA: TGTGCTAGCAGCTTACCGGGGGGCTGGGAGACCCAGTACTTC. Translating it yields CASSLPGGWETQYF.

The rearrangement links TRBV11-2 to TRBJ2-5, with 8 bases matching TRBD2. The germline V gene encodes CDR1 SGHAT and CDR2 FQNNGV. The CDR3 is 14 amino acids. Trimming took 4 bases from V and 11 from J; bases not matched to a gene: 12. The CDR3 protein is CASSSTGAGGEQYF. CDR3 coding DNA: TGTGCCAGCAGCTCCACCGGTGCCGGGGGGGAGCAGTACTTC.

The chain is built from TRBV5-6 and TRBJ2-5; tentatively, D is TRBD1 (5 bases). The V gene's germline CDR1 is SGHDT and CDR2 YYEEEE. CDR3 size: 15 residues. V was clipped by 3 bases and J by 4 bases, with 16 bases between them. The CDR3 loop is CASSSGPRVGETQYF. CDR3 DNA sequence: TGTGCCAGCAGCTCCGGACCCAGGGTAGGAGAGACCCAGTACTTC.

CDR3 protein: CASTLQPGSPQHF. The CDR3 nucleotides read TGTGCCAGCACCCTCCAACCAGGGTCGCCCCAGCATTTT. J is TRBJ1-5 and V is TRBV27, with D possibly being TRBD1 (5 bases). There are 13 residues in the CDR3. The germline V gene has CDR1 MNHEY and CDR2 SMNVEV (reference sequence). Trimming left V 7 bases short and J 9 bases short, with 16 bases between.

This clone has more than one count but fewer than ten. V and J are TRBV6-1 and TRBJ1-1; weak D call: TRBD1 (6 bases). The germline CDR1 and CDR2 sequences are MNHNS and SASEGT. Trimming pared 2 bases from V and 1 base from J, leaving 11 bases between. The CDR3 contains 15 residues. The CDR3 region has the DNA TGTGCCAGCAGTGAAATAGGGGGGGGGAACACTGAAGCTTTCTTT. This translates into CASSEIGGGNTEAFF.

CDR3 coding DNA: TGTGCCAGCAGCCTAGCCGGGACAGGGGGCCGTGATTTCCCCGGGGAGCTGTTTTTT. The encoded protein is CASSLAGTGGRDFPGELFF. The chain uses TRBV4-2 and TRBJ2-2, with 12 bases matching TRBD1. The CDR3 is made up of 19 amino acids. Germline CDR1 and CDR2: LGHNA and YNFKEQ. The J segment lost 6 bases and the V segment lost 4 bases, leaving 15 bases of the junction unmatched.

This clone was counted only a few times. V usage is TRBV19 and J usage is TRBJ1-4, with D maybe TRBD1 (6 bases). The CDR3 is 16 residues long. The V gene's germline CDR1 is LNHDA and CDR2 SQIVND (reference sequence). V was shortened by 5 bases and J by 6 bases, with 19 bases between the two germline ends. The CDR3: CASSVSTGLEDEKLFF. DNA of the CDR3: TGTGCCAGTAGTGTATCGACAGGCCTGGAGGATGAAAAACTGTTTTTT.

This rearrangement joins TRBV5-1 to TRBJ2-1; 7 bases are shared with TRBD1. Germline V gives CDR1 SGHRS, CDR2 YFSETQ. The CDR3 spans 16 residues. J lost 8 bases, V lost 0 bases, and 11 bases had no gene match. CDR3 protein: CASSLAGGQGRDEQFF. In DNA form, the CDR3 reads TGCGCCAGCAGCTTGGCAGGGGGTCAGGGGCGCGATGAGCAGTTCTTC.

The V and J genes are TRBV4-2 and TRBJ2-7, with TRBD1 matching over 7 bases. Trimming took 0 bases from V and 2 from J; bases not matched to a gene: 4. This CDR3 has 15 residues. Germline CDR1 is LGHNA and CDR2 is YNFKEQ. This CDR3 reads CASSQDERGPYEQYF. The DNA of the CDR3 is TGTGCCAGCAGCCAAGATGAGAGGGGGCCCTACGAGCAGTACTTC.

This sequence joins TRBV5-1 and TRBJ2-7, with D unclear. The J call may be wrong; the DNA end is better matched by TRBJ2-5. The CDR3 spans 14 residues. Germline assignment: CDR1 SGHRS and CDR2 YFSETQ. CDR3 protein: CASSLVGPQETQYF. As DNA, the CDR3 is TGCGCCAGCAGCTTGGTTGGGCCCCAAGAGACCCAGTACTTC.

Comment on this clone: The junction and the germline gene differ at one end; a read error may be behind it. The chain has TRBV7-9 and TRBJ2-7; D not certain. The CDR3 is made up of 11 amino acids. Germline V gene lookup returns CDR1 SEHNR and CDR2 FQNEAQ (reference sequence). The CDR3 sequence is CASSFDSFYFF. The CDR3 nucleotides read TGTGCCAGCAGCTTTGACTCCTTCTACTTCTTC.

To note about this clone: One junction end does not reproduce the germline sequence, and a read error may be involved. The chain has TRBV5-1 and TRBJ2-6; TRBD1 might be the D (5 bases). The germline gives CDR1 SGHRS, CDR2 YFSETQ. The CDR3 loop spans 15 amino acids. In DNA, the CDR3 is TGCGCCAGCAGCTTGGTTGGCTCTGGGGCCAACGGCCTGACTTTC. Translated, it gives CASSLVGSGANGLTF.